This T cell receptor beta chain was identified during a study of CD8+ T cells in alopecia areata. The CDR3 runs to 11 residues. CDR1 and CDR2 from the germline V gene are GTSNPN and SVGIG (reference sequence). V dropped 5 bases and J dropped 6 bases, with 11 bases sitting between them. Isolated RNA was reverse transcribed into cDNA used as the sequencing template. Some clones are missing from TCRdb's copy, which holds only in-frame ones; the method was immunoSEQ multiplex PCR. In the table there are 200,000 or so clones, approximately 52% of which are singletons. Sequences were derived from CD4+ T cells sorted from blood, sampled at week 0. The TCR was taken from a human donor with alopecia areata. The chain couples TRBV30 to TRBJ2-7; the D is unclear. The CDR3 spells CAWGSSGEQYF. The CDR3 nucleotides read TGTGCCTGGGGCTCCTCCGGCGAGCAGTACTTC.